The 4 T cell receptor beta chains in this list originate from one sample, sequenced in a study of T cell responses to AZD1222 COVID-19 vaccine. Assay used: immunoSEQ multiplex PCR; TCRdb lists only in-frame clones, some missing. The table lists about 110,000 clones, approximately 89% of them singletons. Sequencing was performed on peripheral blood, taken on day 0 of MenACWY control vaccination. These receptor sequences come from an adult in good health.

V is TRBV7-9 and J is TRBJ2-2, with 7 bases aligning to TRBD1. Germline V gene data show CDR1 as SEHNR and CDR2 as FQNEAQ (reference sequence). The junction had 7 bases not matched to a gene; V was cut back by 5 bases and J by 1 base. The CDR3 covers 16 residues. The CDR3 loop reads CASSQDRVLNTGELFF. DNA of the CDR3: TGTGCCAGCAGCCAAGACAGGGTCTTGAACACCGGGGAGCTGTTTTTT.

The V and J genes are TRBV27 and TRBJ1-2; D is possibly TRBD1 (5 bases). The CDR3 runs 15 residues. V lost 2 bases, J lost 4 bases, and 14 bases lay in between. Per germline, CDR1 MNHEY and CDR2 SMNVEV (reference sequence). CDR3 coding DNA: TGTGCCAGCAGTTTACAGGGATCCGTCGGCTATGGCTACACCTTC. Protein sequence: CASSLQGSVGYGYTF.

V usage is TRBV5-1 and J usage is TRBJ1-2; no definite D call. CDR3 length: 13 residues. Between the trimmed V and J ends, which lost 0 bases and 5 bases, there was a span of 8 bases. Per germline, CDR1 SGHRS and CDR2 YFSETQ. CDR3 residues: CASSLDTVYGYTF. In nucleotides, the CDR3 is TGCGCCAGCAGCTTGGACACAGTATATGGCTACACCTTC.

This clone came up once. This chain connects TRBV2 to TRBJ1-3; D is undetermined. Germline V gene data show CDR1 as SNHLY and CDR2 as FYNNEI. The V end lost 0 bases, the J end lost 0 bases, and 6 bases lay between the germline ends. CDR3 length: 15 residues. CDR3 sequence reads: CASSEAGISGNTIYF. The CDR3, as DNA: TGTGCCAGCAGTGAAGCAGGGATCTCTGGAAACACCATATATTTT.